This T cell receptor beta chain was identified during a study of T-cell memory formation after mild COVID-19. About the study: Across donors, TCR clusters were largely donor specific.

Note on this clonotype: The target antigen is unknown.

The study's findings and limits: Some responding clones appeared in pre-infection memory, suggesting cross-reactive memory joined. Shrinking CD4+ clones were chiefly CM and EM; CD8+ ones were chiefly EMRA.

TCRdb re-called the 5' RACE reads through MiXCR, storing one row per CDR3 protein. The sample carries approximately 570,000 distinct CDR3 sequences, more than 15% recorded once. The CDR3 is 15 amino acids. Germline CDR1 reads SGHKS; CDR2 reads YYEKEE (reference sequence). With V trimmed by 3 bases and J by 3 bases, 5 bases remained unmatched. This TCR derives from an adult woman who had mild COVID-19 (a few samples of this study predate the infection). Cell type and time point are not known. Sequencing used PBMCs or a T cell subset sorted from them (not recorded which). V gene TRBV5-5 combines with J gene TRBJ2-3; TRBD1 matches 9 bases. The CDR3 spells CASSSTGGETDTQYF. The CDR3 nucleotides read TGTGCCAGCAGCTCGACAGGGGGAGAGACAGATACGCAGTATTTT.